These 5 T cell receptor beta chains share one sample of origin, sequenced in a study of regulatory T cells in long-lasting Graves disease. CDR3 regions were amplified by Arm-PCR using iRepertoire HTBI primers to build TCR beta libraries. From the multiplex PCR reads, TCRdb called clonotypes with MiXCR, one entry per CDR3 protein. The sample holds a few hundred thousand distinct CDR3 sequences; approximately 12% are singletons and the top ten take approximately 17%. Documented time point: newly diagnosed GD, antithyroid drugs for less than 3 months. PBMC-extracted RNA yielded the TCR library. A further study also used this sample, focusing on T cells in Graves' hyperthyroidism and ophthalmopathy.

The source material was peripheral blood mononuclear cells (PBMCs), sampled at new diagnosis, from a patient treated with antithyroid drugs. Receptors originate from a young woman with Graves disease.

The sample holds a few counts of this clonotype. The CDR3 DNA reads as TGTGCCAGCAGCTTACCCCGGGGCCGCTTCTCTGGAAACACCATATATTTT. Translation gives CASSLPRGRFSGNTIYF. The rearrangement uses TRBV5-6 and TRBJ1-3; the D gene is possibly TRBD1 (5 bases). The CDR3 covers 17 residues. Trimming removed 2 bases at V and 0 bases at J, with 15 bases between. Germline V lookup: CDR1 SGHDT, CDR2 YYEEEE.

The chain uses TRBV4-2 and TRBJ2-7, with TRBD2 matching 9 bases. The CDR3 totals 14 residues. Germline V gene data show CDR1 as LGHNA and CDR2 as YNFKEQ. J gave up 3 bases and V 0 bases, and 0 bases lay outside the gene matches. CDR3 residues: CASSQDSGSYEQYF. CDR3 DNA: TGTGCCAGCAGCCAAGATAGCGGGAGCTACGAGCAGTACTTC.

This clonotype turned up a few times. V usage is TRBV29-1 and J usage is TRBJ1-1, with D unresolved. The V gene lost 5 bases and the J gene lost 0 bases, with 7 bases spanning the gap. Per germline, CDR1 SQVTM and CDR2 ANQGSEA. This CDR3 is built from 12 residues. The CDR3 loop reads CSVNAMNTEAFF. In DNA form, the CDR3 reads TGCAGCGTTAACGCCATGAACACTGAAGCTTTCTTT.

There are many counts of this clonotype. V usage is TRBV7-3 and J usage is TRBJ1-1; D might be TRBD1 (5 bases). The V and J ends lost 5 bases and 2 bases respectively, with 18 bases between them. CDR1 and CDR2 (germline): SGHTA, FQGTGA. The CDR3 has 16 residues. The CDR3 protein is CASSPPAGQSNTEAFF. The CDR3 nucleotides are TGTGCCAGCAGCCCCCCGGCGGGGCAATCTAACACTGAAGCTTTCTTT.

There are many counts of this clonotype. J is TRBJ2-2 and V is TRBV7-2; 9 positions agree with TRBD1. Looked up from germline, CDR1 is SGHTA and CDR2 is FQGNSA. J was trimmed by 5 bases and V by 6 bases; bases with no gene match: 4. The CDR3 is 14 residues long. The CDR3 reads CASRLQGATGELFF. CDR3 DNA sequence: TGTGCCAGCAGATTACAGGGGGCGACCGGGGAGCTGTTTTTT.